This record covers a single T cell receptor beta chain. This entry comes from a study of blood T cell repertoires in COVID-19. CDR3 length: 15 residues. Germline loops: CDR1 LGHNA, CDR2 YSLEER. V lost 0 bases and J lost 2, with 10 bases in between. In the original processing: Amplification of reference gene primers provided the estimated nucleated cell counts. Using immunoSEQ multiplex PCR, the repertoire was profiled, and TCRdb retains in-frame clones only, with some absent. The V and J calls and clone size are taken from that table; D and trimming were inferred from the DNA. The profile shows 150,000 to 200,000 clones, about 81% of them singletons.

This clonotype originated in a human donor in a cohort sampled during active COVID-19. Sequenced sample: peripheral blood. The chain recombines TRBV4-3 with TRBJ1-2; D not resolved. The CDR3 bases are TGCGCCAGCAGCCAAGAAAGTCACGGGAACTATGGCTACACCTTC. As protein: CASSQESHGNYGYTF.